Listed here is a single TCR beta chain. These data are taken from a study of cytomegalovirus exposure and HLA in healthy donors. PCR used 60 Vbeta primers and 13 Jbeta primers. Repertoires were generated with immunoSEQ multiplex PCR, while TCRdb's copy carries only in-frame clones and drops some. The table shows some 190,000 clones, with roughly 87% occurring only once. This sequence originates from a man in his forties in good health and CMV-seronegative. The sequenced material came from PBMCs.

The CDR3 reads CASRATGSAYEQYF. The DNA of the CDR3 is TGTGCCAGTAGGGCCACAGGGTCCGCCTACGAGCAGTACTTC. The chain joins TRBV19 to TRBJ2-7; possibly TRBD1 for D (6 bases). CDR1 and CDR2 (germline): LNHDA, SQIVND (reference sequence). Trimming shortened V by 6 bases and J by 2 bases, and 14 bases separated the two germline ends. There are 14 residues in the CDR3.